The subject of this entry is one T cell receptor (beta chain). Treatment described: oral pan-JAK inhibitor, 5-10 mg twice daily. cDNA reverse transcribed from extracted RNA served as the sequencing template. Using immunoSEQ multiplex PCR, the repertoire was profiled, and TCRdb retains in-frame clones only, with some absent. The sample consists of more than 130,000 clones, roughly 82% of them appearing once. The sample is drawn from a study of CD8+ T cells in alopecia areata. At the level of the study: Severity scoring for treated patients was based on the percentage of affected scalp area.

Germline V CDR1 and CDR2: MNHEY, SMNVEV (reference sequence). This CDR3 is built from 14 residues. V was trimmed by 3 bases and J by 4 bases, leaving 11 bases between them. This clonotype was sampled from a human donor with alopecia areata. The sequences come from CD8+ T cells sorted from blood, collected at week 4, from a patient treated with tofacitinib. This sequence joins TRBV27 and TRBJ2-3; the D is unclear. In DNA, the CDR3 is TGTGCCAGCAGTTTGGGAACCCCCGCAGATACGCAGTATTTT. Residues: CASSLGTPADTQYF.